The table lists the clone carrying this TCR beta chain with many counts. This CDR3 has 15 residues. The germline gives CDR1 SGHNT, CDR2 YYREEE (reference sequence). Trimming cost V 0 bases and J 3 bases, with 12 bases left between them. The data were obtained in a study of CDR3 diversity in severe acne. TCRdb called the PCR reads again in MiXCR, with one record for every CDR3 protein. The table includes tens of thousands of distinct CDR3 sequences, 51% detected once. Sequencing used blood. The sequence was collected from a male donor in good health, without acne. The chain has TRBV5-4 and TRBJ1-2; possible D gene TRBD1, 6 bases. The CDR3: CASSLGGGLDYGYTF. CDR3 coding DNA: TGTGCCAGCAGCTTGGGTGGGGGCCTTGACTATGGCTACACCTTC.